One sample yielded the 17 T cell receptor beta chains listed below, sequenced in a study of graft-versus-host responses after intestinal transplantation. No antigen is known for these receptors. The method was immunoSEQ multiplex PCR; TCRdb's version includes in-frame clones alone and lacks a portion of them. The data contain 100,000 or so clones, roughly 91% of them singletons. The sample consisted of unstimulated CD4+ T cells sorted from spleen or lymph node cells, taken before transplant. The receptors were sampled from a human donor who was the organ donor for an intestinal transplant.

This clone was counted once. CDR3 residues: CASRTGWGIEGYTF. The CDR3 nucleotides are TGTGCCAGCAGGACAGGTTGGGGCATAGAGGGCTACACCTTC. This sequence joins TRBV6-1 and TRBJ1-2, with D maybe TRBD1 (6 bases). V was shortened by 6 bases and J by 8 bases, with 19 bases between the two germline ends. The germline V gene has CDR1 MNHNS and CDR2 SASEGT. The CDR3 contains 14 residues.

V is TRBV7-2 and J is TRBJ1-3; D possibly corresponds to TRBD1 (6 bases). Germline V gene sequence: CDR1 SGHTA, CDR2 FQGNSA. The CDR3 totals 16 residues. Trimming took off 4 bases at V and 4 bases at J, with 17 bases between the two ends. The CDR3 DNA sequence: TGTGCCAGCAGCTATCTAGGGGGATCACGCGGAAACACCATATATTTT. As protein: CASSYLGGSRGNTIYF.

This clone was seen more than once but under ten times. The CDR3 spells CASSRDRYYGYTF. Here the CDR3 DNA reads TGTGCCAGTAGCCGCGACAGGTACTATGGCTACACCTTC. J is TRBJ1-2 and V is TRBV19, with D possibly matching TRBD1 (6 bases). The CDR3 contains 13 residues. CDR1 LNHDA and CDR2 SQIVND come from the germline V gene (reference sequence). With 6 bases removed from V and 3 bases from J, the gap between germline ends came to 11 bases.

The gene calls are TRBV5-6 and TRBJ1-2; 9 positions match TRBD1. This CDR3 spans 13 amino acids. Trimming removed 4 bases from V and 4 bases from J; junction bases left unmatched: 2. The germline CDR1 and CDR2 sequences are SGHDT and YYEEEE. The CDR3, as DNA: TGTGCCAGCAGCGTGGACAGGGGCTATGGCTACACCTTC. Its protein product is CASSVDRGYGYTF.

The CDR3 loop is CASSDRGDGITDTQYF. The CDR3 DNA is TGTGCCAGCAGTGATAGGGGCGACGGAATCACAGATACGCAGTATTTT. The chain uses TRBV6-4 and TRBJ2-3; tentatively, D is TRBD1 (5 bases). Germline V lookup: CDR1 MRHNA, CDR2 SNTAGT. Deletions cut 3 bases from V and 2 bases from J, with 15 bases between. CDR3 size: 16 residues.

The chain is built from TRBV28 and TRBJ2-1; 10 bases map to TRBD2. The CDR3 extends over 15 amino acids. The J segment lost 10 bases and the V segment lost 6 bases, leaving 12 bases of the junction unmatched. CDR1 is MDHEN and CDR2 is SYDVKM in the germline V gene. The CDR3 region has the DNA TGTGCCAGCAGGGACCCAGCGGGGGGGCTGTCCGAGCAGTTCTTC. Translation gives CASRDPAGGLSEQFF.

V usage is TRBV28 and J usage is TRBJ1-1; possible D gene TRBD1, 5 bases. Trimming left V 5 bases short and J 4 bases short, with 14 bases between. CDR3 size: 14 residues. CDR1 is MDHEN and CDR2 is SYDVKM in the germline V gene. CDR3 sequence reads: CASSIPGYRTEAFF. In nucleotides, the CDR3 is TGTGCCAGCAGTATCCCAGGGTACCGCACTGAAGCTTTCTTT.

The chain combines TRBV29-1 with TRBJ1-2; 8 bases are a match to TRBD1. Trimming cost V 5 bases and J 4 bases; bases outside gene matches: 6. CDR3 length: 13 residues. Germline V CDR1 and CDR2: SQVTM, ANQGSEA. In DNA, the CDR3 is TGCAGCGTTAAACAGGGGGAGATCTATGGCTACACCTTC. Protein: CSVKQGEIYGYTF.

The chain recombines TRBV7-3 with TRBJ2-3, with TRBD2 identical over 7 bases. The CDR3 length is 13 residues. Trimming took 5 bases from V and 6 from J; bases not matched to a gene: 5. Germline CDR1 reads SGHTA; CDR2 reads FQGTGA. The CDR3 sequence is CASSGSGRDTQYF. CDR3 coding DNA: TGTGCCAGCAGCGGTAGCGGGCGGGATACGCAGTATTTT. The full variable domain, in which reference TRBV7-3 and TRBJ2-3 provide the parts outside the CDR3, is GAGVSQTPSNKVTEKGKYVELRCDPISGHTALYWYRQSLGQGPEFLIYFQGTGAADDSGLPNDRFFAVRPEGSVSTLKIQRTERGDSAVYLCASSGSGRDTQYFGPGTRLTVL.

The gene calls are TRBV27 and TRBJ2-5, with TRBD2 as a possible D gene (6 bases). V was cut by 5 bases and J by 6 bases, with 10 bases left in between. The CDR3 spans 12 residues. From germline, CDR1 is MNHEY and CDR2 SMNVEV (reference sequence). As DNA, the CDR3 is TGTGCCAGCAGTCCGGAGGGAAAGACCCAGTACTTC. It translates to CASSPEGKTQYF.

The chain uses TRBV5-1 and TRBJ2-3, with a weak D call TRBD1 (7 bases). This CDR3 contains 15 residues. The germline gives CDR1 SGHRS, CDR2 YFSETQ. Deletions cut 2 bases from V and 3 bases from J, with 13 bases between. DNA for the CDR3: TGCGCCAGCAGCTTTCAGGGGGGTGGAACAGATACGCAGTATTTT. This sequence encodes CASSFQGGGTDTQYF.

This chain uses TRBV18 with TRBJ1-3; the match to TRBD1 covers 7 bases. The V gene end was trimmed by 4 bases and the J gene end by 1 base; junction bases not matched to a gene: 7. Germline V gene data show CDR1 as KGHSH and CDR2 as LQKENI. The CDR3 covers 16 residues. CDR3 amino acids: CASSQGTALSGNTIYF. The DNA of the CDR3 is TGTGCCAGCTCACAGGGGACAGCCTTATCTGGAAACACCATATATTTT.

The V and J genes are TRBV12-5 and TRBJ2-7, with a weak D call TRBD1 (6 bases). Looked up from germline, CDR1 is LGHNT and CDR2 is FRNRAP. V was cut by 2 bases and J by 3 bases, with 20 bases left in between. The length of the CDR3 is 17 residues. CDR3 protein: CASGLNLDSQWLYEQYF. The CDR3, as DNA: TGTGCTAGTGGTTTGAATCTGGACAGCCAGTGGCTCTACGAGCAGTACTTC. Full variable domain (outside the CDR3, taken from reference TRBV12-5 and TRBJ2-7): DARVTQTPRHKVTEMGQEVTMRCQPILGHNTVFWYRQTMMQGLELLAYFRNRAPLDDSGMPKDRFSAEMPDATLATLKIQPSEPRDSAVYFCASGLNLDSQWLYEQYFGPGTRLTVT.

This clone showed up just once. This chain uses TRBV28 with TRBJ1-5; 8 bases map to TRBD1. The CDR3 is 15 amino acids. The germline V gene encodes CDR1 MDHEN and CDR2 SYDVKM. The V segment lost 5 bases and the J segment 3 bases; nucleotides outside the gene matches: 6. The CDR3, as DNA: TGTGCCAGCAGTACGGACAGGGTTTACAATCAGCCCCAGCATTTT. Protein product: CASSTDRVYNQPQHF.

The CDR3 region has the DNA TGTGCCAGCAGTGGACAGGGGGACTCACCCCTCCACTTT. This gives the protein CASSGQGDSPLHF. V gene TRBV27 combines with J gene TRBJ1-6; 10 bases map to TRBD1. This CDR3 has 13 residues. Germline V lookup: CDR1 MNHEY, CDR2 SMNVEV (reference sequence). With V trimmed by 5 bases and J by 10 bases, 2 bases remained unmatched.

The rearrangement links TRBV20-1 to TRBJ2-7; the match to TRBD2 covers 8 bases. With V trimmed by 6 bases and J by 6 bases, 4 bases remained unmatched. Germline assignment: CDR1 DFQATT and CDR2 SNEGSKA (reference sequence). CDR3 length: 11 residues. For the CDR3, the DNA is TGCAGTGCCAGGCGGGGGGCCGAGCAGTACTTC. Amino acids: CSARRGAEQYF.

This clone was observed a few times. This chain joins TRBV7-9 and TRBJ2-7, with a tentative D call TRBD1 (6 bases). Trimming took 5 bases from V and 3 from J, leaving 11 bases between them. The CDR3 is 13 residues long. CDR1 and CDR2 from the germline V gene are SEHNR and FQNEAQ (reference sequence). The CDR3 coding sequence is TGTGCCAGCAGCCGTGGACAGTACTACGAGCAGTACTTC. This encodes CASSRGQYYEQYF. Using reference TRBV7-9 and TRBJ2-7 for the parts outside the CDR3, the full variable domain is DTGVSQNPRHKITKRGQNVTFRCDPISEHNRLYWYRQTLGQGPEFLTYFQNEAQLEKSRLLSDRFSAERPKGSFSTLEIQRTEQGDSAMYLCASSRGQYYEQYFGPGTRLTVT.